These 22 T cell receptor beta chains originate from one sample sequenced in a study of cytomegalovirus exposure and HLA in healthy donors. The PCR was carried out with 60 Vbeta primers and 13 Jbeta primers. Produced via immunoSEQ multiplex PCR; TCRdb's table is partial and in-frame only. The sample lists about 80,000 clones; around 85% were seen once. The sequenced sample was PBMCs. The source is a human donor in good health.

This clone was counted a single time. This rearrangement joins TRBV10-2 to TRBJ2-3; no reliable D call. This CDR3 comprises 14 residues. Germline CDR1 is WSHSY and CDR2 is SAAADI. The V end was cut by 0 bases, the J end by 0 bases, with 4 bases between. CDR3 protein: CASSESASTDTQYF. The CDR3 coding sequence is TGCGCCAGCAGTGAGTCGGCTAGCACAGATACGCAGTATTTT.

There are a few counts of this clone. J is TRBJ2-7 and V is TRBV4-3; D is perhaps TRBD1 (5 bases). Trimming left V 0 bases short and J 0 bases short, with 18 bases between. CDR1 and CDR2 from the germline V gene are LGHNA and YSLEER. The CDR3 loop spans 18 amino acids. In DNA, the CDR3 is TGCGCCAGCAGCCAAGATTTGGGGCCTGGTACGTTCTCCTACGAGCAGTACTTC. Encoded protein: CASSQDLGPGTFSYEQYF.

V gene TRBV6-5 combines with J gene TRBJ2-7; 10 bases align to TRBD1. Germline trimming cut 4 bases from V and 2 bases from J; bases unmatched to any gene: 8. The germline CDR1 and CDR2 sequences are MNHEY and SVGAGI. The CDR3 runs 16 residues. CDR3 in amino acids: CASSSRDRGPTYEQYF. For the CDR3, the DNA is TGTGCCAGCAGTTCCCGGGACAGGGGCCCTACCTACGAGCAGTACTTC.

The chain carries TRBV10-2 and TRBJ2-3; 9 bases align to TRBD1. Per germline, CDR1 WSHSY and CDR2 SAAADI. J gave up 3 bases and V 6 bases, and 4 bases lay outside the gene matches. There are 14 residues in the CDR3. CDR3 nucleotide sequence: TGCGCCAGCAGCCGGGACAGGGAAACAGATACGCAGTATTTT. Protein: CASSRDRETDTQYF.

The chain combines TRBV7-9 with TRBJ1-4; 7 positions agree with TRBD1. Trimming at V came to 5 bases and at J to 2 bases, leaving 8 bases not matched to a gene. This CDR3 comprises 16 residues. Germline CDR1 is SEHNR and CDR2 is FQNEAQ (reference sequence). This CDR3 reads CASSRQGKATNEKLFF. CDR3 DNA: TGTGCCAGCAGCCGACAGGGAAAGGCGACTAATGAAAAACTGTTTTTT.

J is TRBJ2-2 and V is TRBV7-6; 9 nucleotides match TRBD1. This CDR3 region has 16 residues. CDR1 is SGHVS and CDR2 is FNYEAQ in the germline V gene. V was clipped by 4 bases and J by 0 bases; unmatched bases: 3. In DNA, the CDR3 is TGTGCCAGCAGCTCCGGACAGGGGACGAACACCGGGGAGCTGTTTTTT. Its protein is CASSSGQGTNTGELFF.

The chain carries TRBV7-2 and TRBJ1-4; 7 nucleotides agree with TRBD1. The trim removed 5 bases at V and 3 bases at J, leaving 15 bases unmatched. Germline V CDR1 and CDR2: SGHTA, FQGNSA. CDR3 size: 18 residues. CDR3 in amino acids: CASSGSGTDRFANEKLFF. CDR3 nucleotide sequence: TGTGCCAGCAGCGGATCCGGGACGGACAGGTTTGCTAATGAAAAACTGTTTTTT. The entire variable domain, with the rest obtained from reference TRBV7-2 and TRBJ1-4, is as follows: GAGVSQSPSNKVTEKGKDVELRCDPISGHTALYWYRQSLGQGLEFLIYFQGNSAPDKSGLPSDRFSAERTGGSVSTLTIQRTQQEDSAVYLCASSGSGTDRFANEKLFFGSGTQLSVL.

The chain is built from TRBV19 and TRBJ1-5, with 10 bases fitting TRBD1. The CDR3 sequence is 17 residues long. Germline CDR1 LNHDA, CDR2 SQIVND (reference sequence). V lost 3 bases, J lost 2 bases, and 7 bases stayed unmatched. CDR3 sequence reads: CASSIDRGRFGNQPQHF. The CDR3 region has the DNA TGTGCCAGTAGTATCGACAGGGGGCGCTTCGGCAATCAGCCCCAGCATTTT.

This rearrangement joins TRBV7-9 to TRBJ2-7; 11 nucleotides agree with TRBD2. The ends lost 3 bases at V and 6 bases at J; junction bases unmatched: 4. Germline values: CDR1 SEHNR, CDR2 FQNEAQ (reference sequence). The CDR3 covers 14 residues. Written as DNA, the CDR3 is TGTGCCAGCAGCTTTAGCGGGGGGGGTTCCGAGCAGTACTTC. Its translation: CASSFSGGGSEQYF. The full variable domain, completed using reference TRBV7-9 and TRBJ2-7, is DTGVSQNPRHKITKRGQNVTFRCDPISEHNRLYWYRQTLGQGPEFLTYFQNEAQLEKSRLLSDRFSAERPKGSFSTLEIQRTEQGDSAMYLCASSFSGGGSEQYFGPGTRLTVT.

About this clone itself: Its ends do not fully match the called genes, so a read error is possible. The chain employs TRBV15 and TRBJ1-2; D may be TRBD1 (5 bases). Germline CDR1 is LNHNV and CDR2 is YYDKDF (reference sequence). The CDR3 loop spans 15 amino acids. CDR3 in amino acids: CATSGDYGRAYGYTF. CDR3 DNA: TGTGCCACCAGCGGAGATTACGGCAGGGCCTATGGCTACACCTTC. The whole variable domain, remainder taken from reference TRBV15 and TRBJ1-2, is DAMVIQNPRYQVTQFGKPVTLSCSQTLNHNVMYWYQQKSSQAPKLLFHYYDKDFNNEADTPDNFQSRRPNTSFCFLDIRSPGLGDTAMYLCATSGDYGRAYGYTFGSGTRLTVV.

This rearrangement joins TRBV9 to TRBJ2-2, with 8 bases aligning to TRBD2. There are 16 residues in the CDR3. After removal of 3 bases from V and 7 bases from J, the junction contained 11 bases not matched to a gene. Germline V gene sequence: CDR1 SGDLS, CDR2 YYNGEE. CDR3 residues: CASSARRGGQIGELFF. DNA of the CDR3: TGTGCCAGCAGCGCCCGCCGGGGGGGGCAAATCGGGGAGCTGTTTTTT.

In this sample, this clone turned up once. The rearrangement uses TRBV6-5 and TRBJ1-6, with 7 bases identical to TRBD1. The germline V gene encodes CDR1 MNHEY and CDR2 SVGAGI. Trimming at V came to 2 bases and at J to 7 bases, leaving 8 bases not matched to a gene. CDR3 length: 16 amino acids. The CDR3 spells CASSYEGAGLNSPLHF. CDR3 DNA: TGTGCCAGCAGTTACGAGGGGGCTGGATTAAATTCACCCCTCCACTTT.

Only a few counts were recorded for this clone. The chain uses TRBV6-5 and TRBJ2-1, with TRBD1 as a possible D gene (6 bases). With 6 bases removed from V and 5 bases from J, the gap between germline ends came to 11 bases. CDR1 and CDR2 (germline): MNHEY, SVGAGI. The length of the CDR3 is 13 residues. CDR3 sequence reads: CASRRTENNEQFF. The CDR3 bases are TGTGCCAGCAGACGGACAGAAAACAATGAGCAGTTCTTC.

This clone occurred once. V gene TRBV28 combines with J gene TRBJ1-1, with TRBD1 identical over 10 bases. Germline V gives CDR1 MDHEN, CDR2 SYDVKM. The CDR3 length is 17 residues. The J segment lost 1 base and the V segment lost 6 bases, leaving 11 bases of the junction unmatched. CDR3 protein: CASSLPWTGGRNTEAFF. The CDR3 DNA reads as TGTGCCAGCAGCTTACCTTGGACAGGGGGAAGGAACACTGAAGCTTTCTTT.

CDR3 in amino acids: CASSGTSDGYTF. CDR3 coding DNA: TGTGCCAGCAGTGGCACAAGCGATGGCTACACCTTC. J is TRBJ1-2 and V is TRBV2; no definite D call. Germline assignment: CDR1 SNHLY and CDR2 FYNNEI. This CDR3 has 12 amino acids. V was pared by 4 bases and J by 6 bases, with 9 bases between.

The chain is built from TRBV6-1 and TRBJ2-1; 7 positions match TRBD1. Losses at the gene ends were 4 bases for V and 9 bases for J; bases not matched to a gene: 18. Germline V gene sequence: CDR1 MNHNS, CDR2 SASEGT. This CDR3 contains 17 residues. Here the CDR3 reads CASSGRDSLNVAGEQFF. CDR3 in DNA: TGTGCCAGCAGTGGCCGGGACAGCTTAAACGTTGCTGGTGAGCAGTTCTTC.

The rearrangement uses TRBV9 and TRBJ2-7, with 7 bases aligning to TRBD2. V shed 0 bases, J shed 3 bases, and the junction held 3 bases outside the gene matches. CDR3 size: 14 residues. Germline V gives CDR1 SGDLS, CDR2 YYNGEE. The CDR3 DNA reads TGTGCCAGCAGCGTAGCGGGAGGCCGCTACGAGCAGTACTTC. It yields the protein CASSVAGGRYEQYF. Supplemented by reference TRBV9 and TRBJ2-7, the full variable domain reads DSGVTQTPKHLITATGQRVTLRCSPRSGDLSVYWYQQSLDQGLQFLIQYYNGEERAKGNILERFSAQQFPDLHSELNLSSLELGDSALYFCASSVAGGRYEQYFGPGTRLTVT.

Turning to this clone: The junction departs from germline at one end; a sequencing error may be responsible. The CDR3 reads CSVAGGDRDNQPQNF. The CDR3 DNA reads as TGCAGCGTTGCCGGGGGGGACAGAGACAATCAGCCCCAGAATTTT. The chain joins TRBV29-1 to TRBJ1-5; 7 nucleotides agree with TRBD1. The CDR3 runs 15 residues. CDR1 is SQVTM, CDR2 ANQGSEA, per germline.

CDR3 amino acids: CASSLAGGSGYTF. The CDR3 coding sequence is TGTGCCAGCAGCTTAGCTGGGGGCAGTGGCTACACCTTC. The rearrangement joins TRBV7-2 to TRBJ1-2, with D tentatively TRBD1 (6 bases). V was shortened by 0 bases and J by 7 bases, with 9 bases between the two germline ends. Germline-derived CDR1 and CDR2 are SGHTA and FQGNSA. CDR3 length: 13 amino acids. The complete variable domain, with remaining parts taken from reference TRBV7-2 and TRBJ1-2, reads GAGVSQSPSNKVTEKGKDVELRCDPISGHTALYWYRQSLGQGLEFLIYFQGNSAPDKSGLPSDRFSAERTGGSVSTLTIQRTQQEDSAVYLCASSLAGGSGYTFGSGTRLTVV.

The chain is built from TRBV5-4 and TRBJ1-1, with a possible D match to TRBD1 (6 bases). The CDR3 length is 15 residues. The V gene lost 4 bases and the J gene lost 0 bases, with 13 bases spanning the gap. CDR1 is SGHNT, CDR2 YYREEE, per germline (reference sequence). In nucleotides, the CDR3 is TGTGCCAGCAGCCTCCGGACAGCTATGAACACTGAAGCTTTCTTT. This sequence encodes CASSLRTAMNTEAFF.

This clone was counted a few times. Compared with germline, one end of the junction differs, possibly owing to a read error. The V call is TRBV4-3, the J call TRBJ1-2, with TRBD1 identical over 12 bases. CDR1 and CDR2 (germline): LGHNA, YSLEER. The CDR3 is 16 amino acids. The CDR3 loop is CASSQNPGQGANGYPF. CDR3 sequence (DNA): TGCGCCAGCAGCCAAAACCCGGGACAGGGGGCTAATGGCTACCCCTTC.

The rearrangement links TRBV5-5 to TRBJ2-1; 11 bases fit TRBD1. V gave up 3 bases and J gave up 8 bases; unmatched junction bases: 10. The length of the CDR3 is 16 residues. From germline, CDR1 is SGHKS and CDR2 YYEKEE (reference sequence). In nucleotides, the CDR3 is TGTGCCAGCAGCTCCTCGCCCGGACAGGGGGCCTATGAGCAGTTCTTC. Its protein product is CASSSSPGQGAYEQFF.